This T cell receptor (beta chain) was captured in a study of beta chain features in type 1 diabetes. Study observations and caveats: Naive, central memory and regulatory TCRB repertoires appeared more similar among patients than healthy donors. All four CD4+ subsets from Type 1 diabetes patients carried moderately but significantly shorter TCRB CDR3s. There were fewer insertions and more deletions at the VDJ junctions of type 1 diabetes patients.

Averaging approximately 0.11 L, one heparinised blood draw was given by each donor. Staining for CD45RO/CCR7/CD25/CD127/CD95/CD27 allowed sorting of CD4+ naive, central memory, regulatory and stem cell-like memory cells. V was clipped by 2 bases and J by 7 bases, with 6 bases between them. There are 12 residues in the CDR3. The V gene's germline CDR1 is MDHEN and CDR2 SYDVKM. Sequencing targeted expressed TCRB transcripts, as all isolated RNA had been reverse transcribed. TCRdb's copy holds only in-frame clones and misses some; the assay was immunoSEQ multiplex PCR. The sample lists more than 550,000 clones; about 14% were seen once. This clone has just a few counts. Its target is not known.

The sequence came from a man aged 18 to 29 with type 1 diabetes. V is TRBV28 and J is TRBJ2-1; D gene unclear. The sequenced sample consisted of naive CD4+ T cells from blood. The CDR3 is CASSLRRNEQFF. In nucleotides, the CDR3 is TGTGCCAGCAGTTTACGGCGGAATGAGCAGTTCTTC. Using reference TRBV28 and TRBJ2-1 for the parts outside the CDR3, the full variable domain is DVKVTQSSRYLVKRTGEKVFLECVQDMDHENMFWYRQDPGLGLRLIYFSYDVKMKEKGDIPEGYSVSREKKERFSLILESASTNQTSMYLCASSLRRNEQFFGPGTRLTVL.